Listed below are T cell receptor beta chains from one sample, sequenced in a study of PD-1 blockade in classical Hodgkin lymphoma. The data were produced by immunoSEQ multiplex PCR, yet TCRdb's version contains in-frame clones alone and is incomplete. Here the sample spans tens of thousands of clones, around 80% being singletons. Here the sequenced sample was CD4+ T cells from blood, taken before the fourth cycle of nivolumab. The receptor set was obtained from a human donor with classical Hodgkin lymphoma. The CDR3 runs from the conserved cysteine through the conserved F or W. D genes are given only for firm matches. Expanded clones get a size class; other rows say once, few or many, or leave the size out.

-,TRBJ1-4,13,-,TRBV7-6,CASSLADSSVLFF,TGTGCCAGCAGCTTAGCGGACAGCTCGGTCCTGTTTTTT
-,TRBJ2-3,15,-,TRBV5-1,CASSLEGYGTDTQYF,TGCGCCAGCAGCTTGGAAGGGTATGGCACAGATACGCAGTATTTT
-,TRBJ2-5,16,TRBD2,TRBV7-8,CASSSYLAGGPETQYF,TGTGCCAGCAGCTCTTACTTAGCGGGGGGGCCAGAGACCCAGTACTTC
few,TRBJ2-2,15,TRBD2,TRBV7-9,CASRSGGGDTGELFF,TGTGCCAGCAGATCCGGCGGGGGGGACACCGGGGAGCTGTTTTTT
-,TRBJ2-7,14,-,TRBV28,CASSLTGHSYEQYF,TGTGCCAGCAGTTTAACCGGGCACTCCTACGAGCAGTACTTC
-,TRBJ2-7,12,-,TRBV29-1,CSASANSYEQYF,TGCAGCGCAAGTGCCAACTCCTACGAGCAGTACTTC
-,TRBJ1-1,14,-,TRBV10-3,CAISEGDLNTEAFF,TGTGCCATCAGTGAAGGGGACTTGAACACTGAAGCTTTCTTT
-,TRBJ2-7,14,TRBD1,TRBV27,CATKNRDSSYEQYF,TGTGCCACCAAGAACCGGGACAGCTCCTACGAGCAGTACTTC
-,TRBJ1-3,14,-,TRBV7-2,CASSLGGSGNTIYF,TGTGCCAGCAGCTTAGGGGGCTCCGGAAACACCATATATTTT
-,TRBJ1-2,17,-,TRBV4-2,CASSQVGDKNTFYGYTF,TGTGCCAGCAGCCAAGTGGGAGACAAGAACACTTTCTATGGCTACACCTTC
-,TRBJ2-7,12,-,TRBV30,CAWDSGGYEQYF,TGTGCCTGGGATTCCGGGGGCTACGAGCAGTACTTC
few,TRBJ1-3,14,-,TRBV6-5,CASSPKGVGNTIYF,TGTGCCAGCAGTCCCAAGGGTGTTGGAAACACCATATATTTT
-,TRBJ2-1,15,TRBD2,TRBV25-1,CASSALTSVGNEQFF,TGTGCCAGCAGTGCGCTCACTAGCGTTGGCAATGAGCAGTTCTTC
-,TRBJ2-5,16,TRBD1,TRBV5-4,CASSSKDRAPGETQYF,TGTGCCAGCAGCTCGAAGGACAGGGCCCCGGGAGAGACCCAGTACTTC
once,TRBJ2-3,12,-,TRBV30,CAWMAYTDTQYF,TGTGCCTGGATGGCTTACACAGATACGCAGTATTTT
-,TRBJ1-2,12,-,TRBV27,CASRGGSYGYTF,TGTGCCAGCAGGGGGGGAAGTTATGGCTACACCTTC
-,TRBJ2-3,15,-,TRBV11-3,CASSWGRGSTDTQYF,TGTGCCAGCAGCTGGGGCAGGGGTAGCACAGATACGCAGTATTTT
-,TRBJ2-1,14,-,TRBV9,CASSATDSYNEQFF,TGTGCCAGCAGCGCAACCGACAGTTACAATGAGCAGTTCTTC
-,TRBJ1-2,14,TRBD1,TRBV15,CATSRVQGAKGYTF,TGTGCCACCAGCAGAGTTCAGGGGGCGAAAGGCTACACCTTC
-,TRBJ2-1,12,TRBD2,TRBV11-2,CASGREGNEQFF,TGTGCCTCTGGGAGGGAGGGCAATGAGCAGTTCTTC
-,TRBJ2-3,17,-,TRBV6-4,CASSEGRGANLTDTQYF,TGTGCCAGCAGTGAAGGTCGGGGGGCCAACCTCACAGATACGCAGTATTTT
-,TRBJ1-5,15,-,TRBV6-6,CASSYQPQGNQPQHF,TGTGCCAGCAGTTATCAGCCACAGGGCAATCAGCCCCAGCATTTT
few,TRBJ1-1,13,-,TRBV6-4,CASSRESGDSAFF,TGTGCCAGCAGTCGAGAATCAGGGGACTCAGCTTTCTTT
-,TRBJ2-7,15,TRBD1,TRBV6-5,CASSSRDRGTHEQYF,TGTGCCAGCAGTTCCCGGGACAGGGGAACCCACGAGCAGTACTTC
-,TRBJ2-7,13,TRBD2,TRBV4-2,CASSHRLANEQYF,TGTGCCAGCAGCCACAGACTAGCGAACGAGCAGTACTTC
-,TRBJ2-5,14,-,TRBV7-6,CASSTNRGGETQYF,TGTGCCAGCAGCACCAACAGGGGAGGAGAGACCCAGTACTTC
-,TRBJ2-2,11,-,TRBV20-1,CSAGSSGELFF,TGCAGTGCTGGCTCAAGTGGGGAGCTGTTTTTT
few,TRBJ1-6,15,-,TRBV7-9,CASSSTELHVSPLHF,TGTGCCAGCAGCTCAACAGAGTTGCACGTTTCACCCCTCCACTTT
-,TRBJ1-1,15,TRBD1,TRBV11-3,CASSLSGQQNTEAFF,TGTGCCAGCAGCTTATCGGGACAGCAGAACACTGAAGCTTTCTTT
once,TRBJ1-1,13,-,TRBV18,CASSPQGNTEAFF,TGTGCCAGCTCACCACAAGGGAACACTGAAGCTTTCTTT
-,TRBJ1-4,15,-,TRBV5-1,CASRLQPDTNEKLFF,TGCGCCAGCAGACTACAGCCGGACACTAATGAAAAACTGTTTTTT
few,TRBJ1-2,13,-,TRBV7-3,CASSLAGTEGYTF,TGTGCCAGCAGCTTAGCAGGGACGGAAGGCTACACCTTC